These 17 T cell receptor beta chains were sequenced from one sample in a study of blood T cell repertoires in COVID-19 (dated by TCRdb to between 2020 and 2021). Library creation used the immunoSEQ multiplex PCR assay. This immuneACCESS table, as held by TCRdb, lists in-frame sequences with V and J called but not all clones. Of the missing ones, under half trace to an unresolved V gene in checked studies; the others have no known cause. For this sample the table gives roughly 90,000 clones, of which about 85% were detected only once. Of the sample, roughly 40% is held by the ten largest clones. The sample was peripheral blood. These receptors came from a man at least 80 years old with acute or convalescent COVID-19.

This clone was detected a few times. The chain joins TRBV7-9 to TRBJ2-7, with 7 bases identical to TRBD2. This CDR3 has 13 residues. Germline values: CDR1 SEHNR, CDR2 FQNEAQ (reference sequence). The trim removed 0 bases at V and 7 bases at J, leaving 3 bases unmatched. The CDR3 reads CASSLAGGLEQYF. In nucleotides, the CDR3 is TGTGCCAGCAGCTTAGCGGGAGGGCTTGAGCAGTACTTC.

The chain combines TRBV28 with TRBJ2-7, with 10 bases matching TRBD1. The CDR3 spans 19 residues. J gave up 5 bases and V 5 bases, and 21 bases lay outside the gene matches. Germline V lookup: CDR1 MDHEN, CDR2 SYDVKM. Here the CDR3 reads CASSPMDRGWSDVLHEQYF. DNA for the CDR3: TGTGCCAGCAGTCCGATGGACAGGGGGTGGTCTGACGTACTCCACGAGCAGTACTTC.

The V and J genes are TRBV3-1 (or the pseudogene TRBV3-2) and TRBJ2-3, with D maybe TRBD1 (7 bases). Germline V gives CDR1 LGHDT, CDR2 YNNKEL (reference sequence). The V end was cut by 6 bases, the J end by 8 bases, with 21 bases between. The length of the CDR3 is 15 residues. The CDR3 DNA follows: TGTGCCAGCAGAGAGGGGGCGGGGTCATCGGGTACGCAGTATTTT. It yields the protein CASREGAGSSGTQYF.

This rearrangement joins TRBV7-6 to TRBJ2-2; 13 bases fit TRBD2. CDR1 SGHVS and CDR2 FNYEAQ come from the germline V gene. This CDR3 comprises 18 residues. V trimming: 4 bases; J trimming: 2 bases; junction bases outside the gene matches: 7. The CDR3 coding sequence is TGTGCCAGCAGCTCTGGACTAGCGGGAGCTTTTAACACCGGGGAGCTGTTTTTT. Its protein product is CASSSGLAGAFNTGELFF.

This clone showed up just a few times. The rearrangement links TRBV4-2 to TRBJ1-3; D might be TRBD1 (5 bases). This CDR3 comprises 15 residues. Germline V lookup: CDR1 LGHNA, CDR2 YNFKEQ. V was pared by 5 bases and J by 0 bases, with 11 bases between. The CDR3 loop is CASSTGGGSGNTIYF. The CDR3 DNA reads TGTGCCAGCAGCACTGGGGGGGGCTCTGGAAACACCATATATTTT.

The rearrangement joins TRBV9 to TRBJ1-6; D uncertain. V gave up 1 base and J gave up 1 base, with 12 bases separating them. Germline V gene data show CDR1 as SGDLS and CDR2 as YYNGEE. This CDR3 spans 17 amino acids. The DNA of the CDR3 is TGTGCCAGCAGCGTAATGAGCCACGGGTCCTATAATTCACCCCTCCACTTT. Protein: CASSVMSHGSYNSPLHF.

This chain joins TRBV28 and TRBJ2-7, with TRBD2 matching over 14 bases. CDR3 length equals 15 residues. Trimming cost V 5 bases and J 5 bases; bases outside gene matches: 5. CDR1 MDHEN and CDR2 SYDVKM come from the germline V gene. CDR3 residues: CASSRTSGRRHEQYF. The CDR3 DNA sequence: TGTGCCAGCAGTCGGACTAGCGGGAGGCGTCACGAGCAGTACTTC.

V usage is TRBV3-1 (or the pseudogene TRBV3-2) and J usage is TRBJ1-2; possible D gene TRBD1, 5 bases. CDR3 length equals 12 residues. The V gene lost 2 bases and the J gene lost 6 bases, with 7 bases spanning the gap. Germline V gene sequence: CDR1 LGHDT, CDR2 YNNKEL (reference sequence). As DNA, the CDR3 is TGTGCCAGCAGCCAAAGGGGTGATGGCTACACCTTC. This translates into CASSQRGDGYTF.

The rearrangement joins TRBV5-4 to TRBJ2-2; TRBD2 matches 8 bases. CDR1 SGHNT and CDR2 YYREEE come from the germline V gene (reference sequence). The CDR3 totals 18 residues. Trimming cost V 4 bases and J 4 bases; bases outside gene matches: 15. For the CDR3, the DNA is TGTGCCAGCAGCCCGCGAGGGAAACTCGGGGGGGGCACCGGGGAGCTGTTTTTT. Translation gives CASSPRGKLGGGTGELFF.

The J gene is TRBJ1-5, the V gene TRBV6-5, with TRBD1 matching over 7 bases. The V and J ends lost 6 bases and 3 bases, in that order; junction bases with no gene match: 5. This CDR3 contains 14 residues. Germline CDR1 and CDR2: MNHEY and SVGAGI. The CDR3 protein is CASRVGGNNQPQHF. The DNA for the CDR3 is TGTGCCAGCAGAGTAGGGGGCAACAATCAGCCCCAGCATTTT.

The chain couples TRBV30 to TRBJ1-6; D perhaps matches TRBD1 (5 bases). V shed 1 base and J shed 4 bases, with 11 bases lying between them. Germline V lookup: CDR1 GTSNPN, CDR2 SVGIG (reference sequence). The CDR3 runs 15 residues. CDR3 nucleotides: TGTGCCTGGAGTGAGGCGGGGCGATATAATTCACCCCTCCACTTT. Protein: CAWSEAGRYNSPLHF.

The V and J genes are TRBV5-1 and TRBJ2-7; 9 bases agree with TRBD1. Trimming removed 9 bases from V and 2 bases from J; junction bases left unmatched: 9. The CDR3 runs to 14 residues. Germline V lookup: CDR1 SGHRS, CDR2 YFSETQ. CDR3 loop: CAIPHGQGTYEQYF. The CDR3 region has the DNA TGCGCCATTCCCCACGGACAGGGGACCTACGAGCAGTACTTC.

The chain joins TRBV19 to TRBJ1-4; D is unresolved. V was shortened by 5 bases and J by 4 bases, with 14 bases between the two germline ends. This CDR3 spans 15 amino acids. Germline lookup yields CDR1 LNHDA and CDR2 SQIVND (reference sequence). CDR3 in DNA: TGTGCCAGTAGTCCAAGACATACCATTAATGAAAAACTGTTTTTT. Protein sequence: CASSPRHTINEKLFF. The whole variable domain, remainder taken from reference TRBV19 and TRBJ1-4, is DGGITQSPKYLFRKEGQNVTLSCEQNLNHDAMYWYRQDPGQGLRLIYYSQIVNDFQKGDIAEGYSVSREKKESFPLTVTSAQKNPTAFYLCASSPRHTINEKLFFGSGTQLSVL.

V and J are TRBV28 and TRBJ2-5; TRBD2 agrees at 7 bases. Looked up from germline, CDR1 is MDHEN and CDR2 is SYDVKM. V dropped 6 bases and J dropped 10; count of bases not matched to a gene: 14. CDR3 size: 14 residues. The CDR3 spells CASRSSLGGADQYF. CDR3 nucleotide sequence: TGTGCCAGCAGATCCTCGTTGGGAGGGGCAGACCAGTACTTC. Complete variable domain (other parts from reference TRBV28 and TRBJ2-5): DVKVTQSSRYLVKRTGEKVFLECVQDMDHENMFWYRQDPGLGLRLIYFSYDVKMKEKGDIPEGYSVSREKKERFSLILESASTNQTSMYLCASRSSLGGADQYFGPGTRLLVL.

This CDR3 is CATSRDRPGRVGRPQHF. In nucleotides, the CDR3 is TGTGCCACCAGCAGAGATCGTCCCGGCAGGGTCGGACGGCCCCAGCATTTT. The chain links TRBV15 to TRBJ1-5, with D tentatively TRBD1 (5 bases). This CDR3 comprises 17 residues. V lost 0 bases and J lost 9, with 21 bases in between. Germline CDR1 and CDR2: LNHNV and YYDKDF (reference sequence).

The CDR3 region is CASSHRGTVNYGYTF. In nucleotides, the CDR3 is TGTGCCAGCAGCCACCGAGGGACAGTTAACTATGGCTACACCTTC. The V call is TRBV14, the J call TRBJ1-2, with 7 bases that match TRBD1. J lost 1 base, V lost 3 bases, and 5 bases had no gene match. The CDR3 is 15 residues long. Germline CDR1 is SGHDN and CDR2 is FVKESK. Together with reference TRBV14 and TRBJ1-2, the CDR3 gives the full variable domain: EAGVTQFPSHSVIEKGQTVTLRCDPISGHDNLYWYRRVMGKEIKFLLHFVKESKQDESGMPNNRFLAERTGGTYSTLKVQPAELEDSGVYFCASSHRGTVNYGYTFGSGTRLTVV.

The rearrangement joins TRBV19 to TRBJ1-1; D is uncertain. The germline V gene has CDR1 LNHDA and CDR2 SQIVND (reference sequence). This CDR3 is built from 16 residues. The V end lost 2 bases, the J end lost 1 base, and 14 bases lay between the germline ends. The CDR3 loop reads CASSIISHTKNTEAFF. CDR3 nucleotides: TGTGCCAGTAGTATAATATCACATACGAAGAACACTGAAGCTTTCTTT.